The 8 T cell receptor beta chains below all came from one sample that was sequenced in a study of T cell repertoires in cytomegalovirus infection. MiXCR, applied by TCRdb to the reads, yields one record per CDR3 protein. The sample includes about 250,000 distinct CDR3 sequences, approximately 6.7% of them seen just once. Sequenced sample: PBMCs. The receptor set was obtained from a human donor in good health (CMV status not recorded). Some clones in this sample may be carry-over from other donors' samples.

At least ten counts were recorded for this clonotype. The V and J genes are TRBV7-2 and TRBJ2-3; 7 bases map to TRBD2. The ends lost 6 bases at V and 0 bases at J; junction bases unmatched: 6. The CDR3 has 15 amino acids. CDR1 is SGHTA and CDR2 is FQGNSA in the germline V gene. CDR3 amino acids: CASRFSGRSTDTQYF. DNA for the CDR3: TGTGCCAGCAGATTTAGCGGGCGGAGCACAGATACGCAGTATTTT. The full variable domain, with the rest looked up from reference TRBV7-2 and TRBJ2-3, is GAGVSQSPSNKVTEKGKDVELRCDPISGHTALYWYRQSLGQGLEFLIYFQGNSAPDKSGLPSDRFSAERTGGSVSTLTIQRTQQEDSAVYLCASRFSGRSTDTQYFGPGTRLTVL.

The rearrangement joins TRBV19 to TRBJ1-2; 8 positions agree with TRBD1. J gave up 5 bases and V 5 bases, and 10 bases lay outside the gene matches. Germline CDR1 is LNHDA and CDR2 is SQIVND (reference sequence). The CDR3 is 15 amino acids. CDR3 DNA sequence: TGTGCCAGTAGTGCATCACAGGGGGGACCGTATGGCTACACCTTC. Protein product: CASSASQGGPYGYTF.

Only a few counts were recorded for this clonotype. For the CDR3, the DNA is TGTGCCAGCAGGCCTCTAGCGGGGGAGGAGACCCAGTACTTC. Protein: CASRPLAGEETQYF. The rearrangement uses TRBV6-6 and TRBJ2-5; 10 bases agree with TRBD2. There are 14 residues in the CDR3. V shed 6 bases and J 5 bases; nucleotides not matched to a gene: 6. Germline CDR1 is MNHNY and CDR2 is SVGAGI (reference sequence).

This clonotype was counted only a few times. V and J are TRBV6-2 or TRBV6-3 and TRBJ2-1; the match to TRBD2 covers 7 bases. Germline values: CDR1 MNHEY, CDR2 SVGEGT. The CDR3 length is 15 residues. With 8 bases clipped from V and 1 base from J, the junction kept 8 bases outside the gene matches. The CDR3 protein is CASQRSGGSYNEQFF. In DNA form, the CDR3 reads TGTGCCAGCCAACGGTCCGGGGGGTCCTACAATGAGCAGTTCTTC.

The J gene is TRBJ2-2, the V gene TRBV20-1; a weak D match, TRBD2 (7 bases). The V end lost 6 bases, the J end lost 16 bases, and 30 bases lay between the germline ends. There are 15 residues in the CDR3. Germline values: CDR1 DFQATT, CDR2 SNEGSKA (reference sequence). DNA of the CDR3: TGCAGTGCAGGGGATCGGACTCCGAACACCGGGGGGCCGTTTTTT. As protein: CSAGDRTPNTGGPFF.

This clonotype was observed at least ten times. The V gene is TRBV20-1, the J gene TRBJ1-1; D uncertain. V lost 7 bases to trimming and J lost 1 base, with 7 bases between them. Per germline, CDR1 DFQATT and CDR2 SNEGSKA (reference sequence). The CDR3 has 11 amino acids. The CDR3 coding sequence is TGCAGTGTCGGACGGAACACTGAAGCTTTCTTT. Residues: CSVGRNTEAFF.

This clonotype was seen repeatedly, ten times or more. The chain combines TRBV7-2 with TRBJ2-2; D is uncertain. V was trimmed by 4 bases and J by 0 bases, leaving 9 bases between them. Germline loops: CDR1 SGHTA, CDR2 FQGNSA. The CDR3 covers 15 residues. CDR3 DNA sequence: TGTGCCAGCAGCTCACGACCCCCGAACACCGGGGAGCTGTTTTTT. This codes for CASSSRPPNTGELFF. The full variable domain, in which reference TRBV7-2 and TRBJ2-2 provide the parts outside the CDR3, is GAGVSQSPSNKVTEKGKDVELRCDPISGHTALYWYRQSLGQGLEFLIYFQGNSAPDKSGLPSDRFSAERTGGSVSTLTIQRTQQEDSAVYLCASSSRPPNTGELFFGEGSRLTVL.

This clonotype has at least ten counts. This chain links TRBV2 with TRBJ1-1, with D possibly TRBD1 on 6 matching bases. V dropped 6 bases and J dropped 11 bases, with 16 bases sitting between them. The CDR3 totals 12 residues. The germline gives CDR1 SNHLY, CDR2 FYNNEI. The CDR3 protein is CASRDRTGKAFF. For the CDR3, the DNA is TGTGCCAGCAGGGATAGAACAGGGAAGGCTTTCTTT.